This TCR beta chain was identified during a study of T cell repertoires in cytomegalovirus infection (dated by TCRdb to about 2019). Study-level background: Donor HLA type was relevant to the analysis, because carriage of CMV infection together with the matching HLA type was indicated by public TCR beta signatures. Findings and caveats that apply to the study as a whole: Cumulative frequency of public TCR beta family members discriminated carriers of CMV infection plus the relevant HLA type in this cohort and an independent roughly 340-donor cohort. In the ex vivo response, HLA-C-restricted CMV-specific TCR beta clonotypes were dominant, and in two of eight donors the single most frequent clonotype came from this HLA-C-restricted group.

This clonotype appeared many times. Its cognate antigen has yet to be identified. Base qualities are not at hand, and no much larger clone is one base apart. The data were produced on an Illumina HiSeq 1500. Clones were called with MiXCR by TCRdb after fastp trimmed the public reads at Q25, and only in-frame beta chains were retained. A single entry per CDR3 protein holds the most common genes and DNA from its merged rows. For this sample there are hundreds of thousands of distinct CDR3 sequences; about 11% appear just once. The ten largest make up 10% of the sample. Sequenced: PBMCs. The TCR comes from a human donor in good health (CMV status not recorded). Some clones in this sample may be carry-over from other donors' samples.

The CDR3 reads CASSPRTSVTDTQYF. The base sequence is TGCGCCAGCAGCCCGCGGACTAGTGTGACTGATACGCAGTATTTT. In this chain, TRBV5-1 is recombined with TRBJ2-3; TRBD2 aligns with 7 central bases. Counted from cysteine to phenylalanine, this CDR3 has 15 amino acids. Only the CDR3 part of the read is kept: 45 bases, read in frame from the first base. The germline V gene provides CDR1 SGHRS and CDR2 YFSETQ. At the junction V is shortened by 4 bases and J by 6 bases; bases outside the gene matches: 11.